This record covers a single T cell receptor (beta chain). Its recognized antigen is unknown. The sample holds no much larger clone one base away, and base qualities are not on file. Receptors were amplified or captured by the immunoSEQ multiplex PCR assay. For most patients, genomic DNA was isolated with the Qiagen DNeasy Blood and Tissue Kit and shipped frozen to Adaptive Biotechnologies for TCR sequencing. High-throughput TCR-beta CDR3 sequencing of genomic DNA from most patients was performed by Adaptive Biotechnologies. The paper's data handling went like this. TCR sequencing data were retrieved from Adaptive's ImmunoSEQ software for about 17 patients, whereas a few other patients were processed with MiXCR and VDJtools. CD4 versus CD8 sorting errors were corrected by removing sequences found in both subsets at a frequency ratio below 5:1. CDR3 nucleotide sequences shared between donor and recipient were removed because the origin of such sequences could not be assigned. Alloreactive clones required at least 2-fold expansion over unstimulated cells and minimum CFSE-low frequency of 0.002% (template counts) or 0.001% (read counts). Mappable clones were those detected in sequenced pre-transplant spleen, lymph node, or MLR CFSE-low populations of the donor or recipient. The cumulative frequency of alloreactive clones was calculated as a percentage of all sequences, weighted by copy number. The immuneACCESS repertoire file appears here via TCRdb, limited to in-frame rearrangements. These files lack a portion of the clones; in checked studies, under half of the deficit traces to unresolved V genes, and the cause of the others is not known. The D gene and trimming were derived from the DNA, and the V and J assignments and clone size from that table. The sample data list 90,000 to 130,000 clones, and just under 95% of these were observed just once. The top ten clones comprise roughly 0.5% of the sample.

The label giving this sample's time point can be read as: cells obtained before transplantation from donor or recipient. CD3+CD4+ and CD3+CD8+ populations were FACS-sorted from unstimulated pre-transplant donor and recipient cells taken from spleen or lymph nodes. This record comes from a study of graft-versus-host responses after intestinal transplantation (dated by TCRdb to the early 2020s). With respect to the entire study: The transplants that recipients received were multivisceral, liver-intestinal, or isolated intestinal. Anti-thymocyte globulin induction was given to all recipients, followed by maintenance tacrolimus and steroids for 2 to 3 years. To identify alloreactive clones, pre-transplant mixed lymphocyte reaction products were sequenced and then compared with unstimulated pre-transplant donor and recipient T cells. Rather than being sequenced by the commercial service, samples from a few later patients were sequenced in-house on an Illumina MiSeq and processed with MiXCR. Graft-versus-host and host-versus-graft alloreactive T cell clones were tracked in the graft, circulation and bone marrow after intestinal transplantation using bulk TCR-beta CDR3 sequencing. A peak of at least 4% donor T cells among recipient peripheral blood mononuclear cells was the definition used for donor T cell macrochimerism. The cohort enrolled under 25 intestinal transplant recipients including one retransplant, and 3 patients lacking pretransplant specimens were excluded.

The CDR3, from cysteine to phenylalanine, totals 13 residues. Just CDR3 DNA is preserved here, 39 bases in frame from base 1. The germline V gene (reference sequence) provides CDR1 GTSNPN and CDR2 SVGIG. The V and J ends are trimmed by 4 bases and 14 bases, leaving 20 bases between them. What the research found in general, with its limitations: Early after transplant, peak levels of circulating GvH clones were associated with declines in HvG clones. The conclusions were limited by the relatively low number and heterogeneity of the intestinal transplant patients. Patients with donor T cell macrochimerism had high GvH to HvG T cell clonal ratios in their allografts. GvH clones were detected in recipient bone marrow, and some of these GvH clones were observed earlier in ileal mucosa or blood, consistent with an intestinal mucosal origin.

The sequence was obtained from a human donor who received an intestinal transplant. The sample was unstimulated CD8+ T cells sorted from spleen or lymph node cells, taken before intestinal transplant. Recombination connected TRBV30 to TRBJ1-4, with an unclear D gene assignment. CDR3 region: CAWTFGMGNRLFF. The nucleotide sequence is TGTGCCTGGACCTTCGGAATGGGAAATCGGCTGTTTTTT.